Described below is a single TCR beta chain sequence and its context. Sequenced by immunoSEQ multiplex PCR; TCRdb stores in-frame clones only, minus some. Counted here are 150,000 or so clones, about nine tenths occurring once; the ten biggest clones make up approximately 2.4%. The CDR3 runs 13 residues. Germline CDR1 and CDR2: SGHNT and YYREEE (reference sequence). V was cut by 0 bases and J by 9 bases, with 10 bases left in between. These data come from a study of blood T cell repertoires in COVID-19. Overall study context: Spain, Italy and the United States supplied samples that represented acute and convalescent COVID-19. Sample material is recorded as cDNA or gDNA derived from T cells, B-cell-depleted T cells, or PBMCs.

This sequence originates from an older woman with acute or convalescent COVID-19. The V and J genes are TRBV5-4 and TRBJ1-5; D gene uncertain. The sample comprised peripheral blood. The CDR3 nucleotides read TGTGCCAGCAGCTTGGTTCCCGCCGGGCCCCAGCATTTT. This codes for CASSLVPAGPQHF.